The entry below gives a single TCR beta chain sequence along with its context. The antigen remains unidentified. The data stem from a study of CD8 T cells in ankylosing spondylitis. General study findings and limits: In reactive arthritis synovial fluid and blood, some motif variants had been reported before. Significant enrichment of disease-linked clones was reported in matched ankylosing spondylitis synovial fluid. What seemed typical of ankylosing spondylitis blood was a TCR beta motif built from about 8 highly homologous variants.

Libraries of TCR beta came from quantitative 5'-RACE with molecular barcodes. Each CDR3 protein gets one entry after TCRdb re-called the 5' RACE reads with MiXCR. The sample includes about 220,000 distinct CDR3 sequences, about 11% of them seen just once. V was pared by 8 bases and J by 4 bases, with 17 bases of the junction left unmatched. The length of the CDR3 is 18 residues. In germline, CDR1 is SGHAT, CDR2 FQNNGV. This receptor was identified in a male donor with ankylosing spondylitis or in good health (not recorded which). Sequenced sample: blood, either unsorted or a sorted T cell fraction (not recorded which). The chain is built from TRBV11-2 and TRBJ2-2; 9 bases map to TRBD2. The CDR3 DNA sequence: TGTGCCAGCCCACCCTTTTCTAGCGGGGCGGAGGGCACCGGGGAGCTGTTTTTT. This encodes CASPPFSSGAEGTGELFF.